Following are 25 T cell receptor beta chains from one sample sequenced in a study of cytomegalovirus exposure and HLA in healthy donors (dated by TCRdb to the late 2010s). The library was obtained by the immunoSEQ multiplex PCR assay. TCRdb retrieved this table from immuneACCESS and kept in-frame rearrangements only. Not all clones are present; in checked studies, unresolved V genes account for under half, and no reason is known for the remainder. The sample table contains roughly 90,000 clones; only one count was recorded for roughly 92% of them. The biggest ten clones account for 1.1% of the sample. Specimen: PBMCs. These receptors all stem from a woman in her 30s in good health and CMV-seropositive.

This chain joins TRBV18 and TRBJ1-5; a possible D gene is TRBD1 (6 bases). Germline V lookup: CDR1 KGHSH, CDR2 LQKENI. The V end lost 3 bases, the J end lost 8 bases, and 20 bases lay between the germline ends. This CDR3 contains 16 residues. This CDR3 reads CASSPIRGSISKPQHF. For the CDR3, the DNA is TGTGCCAGCTCACCGATAAGGGGGAGCATCAGTAAGCCCCAGCATTTT.

The gene calls are TRBV5-6 and TRBJ1-5; the D gene is possibly TRBD1 (6 bases). V gave up 4 bases and J gave up 2 bases, with 16 bases separating them. Germline V gives CDR1 SGHDT, CDR2 YYEEEE. The CDR3 covers 16 residues. CDR3 amino acids: CASSTYQGFGNQPQHF. Here the CDR3 DNA reads TGTGCCAGCAGCACTTATCAGGGGTTCGGCAATCAGCCCCAGCATTTT.

The CDR3, as DNA: TGTGCCAGCAGTTTAGACAGGGTCGGGGAGCAGTACTTC. Translation gives CASSLDRVGEQYF. The J gene is TRBJ2-7, the V gene TRBV2; the match to TRBD1 covers 7 bases. V shed 5 bases, J shed 7 bases, and the junction held 8 bases outside the gene matches. The CDR3 totals 13 residues. Germline CDR1 SNHLY, CDR2 FYNNEI.

The chain combines TRBV11-2 with TRBJ2-7, with a possible D match to TRBD2 (6 bases). Germline loops: CDR1 SGHAT, CDR2 FQNNGV. This CDR3 is built from 15 residues. Trimming cost V 5 bases and J 3 bases, with 17 bases left between them. CDR3 region: CASSPLVAEHYEQYF. CDR3 in DNA: TGTGCCAGCAGCCCCCTGGTAGCGGAACACTACGAGCAGTACTTC.

This chain's CDR3 is CASSVDSGTRQFF. The CDR3 nucleotides are TGTGCCAGCAGTGTCGACTCCGGGACTAGGCAGTTCTTC. The chain couples TRBV25-1 to TRBJ2-1; 8 nucleotides line up with TRBD2. The CDR3 contains 13 residues. The V gene's germline CDR1 is MGHDK and CDR2 SYGVNS. Unmatched junction bases numbered 8, after V lost 4 bases and J lost 12 bases.

This rearrangement joins TRBV2 to TRBJ1-1, with TRBD1 as a possible D gene (5 bases). CDR3 length: 13 amino acids. Trimming left V 6 bases short and J 1 base short, with 9 bases between. CDR1 is SNHLY and CDR2 is FYNNEI in the germline V gene. For the CDR3, the DNA is TGTGCCAGCAGGCCTCAGGGGAACACTGAAGCTTTCTTT. Protein product: CASRPQGNTEAFF.

The chain carries TRBV30 and TRBJ2-2; weak D call: TRBD2 (6 bases). Looked up from germline, CDR1 is GTSNPN and CDR2 is SVGIG (reference sequence). V was pared by 0 bases and J by 6 bases, with 11 bases between. CDR3 size: 14 residues. CDR3 protein: CAWSVGGRAGELFF. The CDR3 DNA reads TGTGCCTGGAGTGTAGGAGGGCGGGCCGGGGAGCTGTTTTTT.

V and J are TRBV28 and TRBJ2-7; tentative D call: TRBD2 (7 bases). Germline lookup yields CDR1 MDHEN and CDR2 SYDVKM. With 5 bases removed from V and 2 bases from J, the gap between germline ends came to 16 bases. This CDR3 spans 15 amino acids. Written as DNA, the CDR3 is TGTGCCAGCAGTCGGGACCCGGGGGGCACCTACGAGCAGTACTTC. Its translation: CASSRDPGGTYEQYF.

This chain links TRBV28 with TRBJ1-5; 7 bases agree with TRBD1. CDR1 and CDR2 from the germline V gene are MDHEN and SYDVKM. There are 16 residues in the CDR3. The J segment lost 2 bases and the V segment lost 2 bases, leaving 6 bases of the junction unmatched. The chain's CDR3 is CASSLRGGAGNQPQHF. Written as DNA, the CDR3 is TGTGCCAGCAGTTTACGAGGGGGCGCGGGCAATCAGCCCCAGCATTTT.

The chain employs TRBV28 and TRBJ2-2; tentative D call: TRBD1 (5 bases). Trimming took off 3 bases at V and 5 bases at J, with 13 bases between the two ends. The CDR3 is made up of 15 amino acids. CDR1 and CDR2 from the germline V gene are MDHEN and SYDVKM. The CDR3 loop reads CASSLLQVRTGELFF. CDR3 bases: TGTGCCAGCAGTTTGTTACAGGTCCGGACCGGGGAGCTGTTTTTT.

The V call is TRBV28, the J call TRBJ2-3, with 7 positions matching TRBD2. The germline CDR1 and CDR2 sequences are MDHEN and SYDVKM. The CDR3 consists of 14 residues. With V trimmed by 5 bases and J by 4 bases, 6 bases remained unmatched. This CDR3 reads CASSKGGSADTQYF. In DNA, the CDR3 is TGTGCCAGCAGTAAGGGCGGGAGTGCAGATACGCAGTATTTT.

In nucleotides, the CDR3 is TGTGCCAGCACCCTTGGGGGGGTCACTGAAGCTTTCTTT. This sequence encodes CASTLGGVTEAFF. The chain links TRBV28 to TRBJ1-1; D possibly corresponds to TRBD1 (5 bases). This CDR3 has 13 residues. V lost 7 bases and J lost 4, with 13 bases in between. Looked up from germline, CDR1 is MDHEN and CDR2 is SYDVKM.

This rearrangement joins TRBV19 to TRBJ1-5, with 7 bases that match TRBD1. V shed 7 bases and J 5 bases; nucleotides not matched to a gene: 8. Per the germline V gene, CDR1 is LNHDA and CDR2 is SQIVND (reference sequence). The CDR3 totals 14 residues. The CDR3 spells CASTRQGTDQPQHF. For the CDR3, the DNA is TGTGCCAGTACCCGACAGGGTACTGATCAGCCCCAGCATTTT.

This rearrangement joins TRBV4-3 to TRBJ1-5; weak D call: TRBD1 (6 bases). Trimming left V 3 bases short and J 3 bases short, with 12 bases between. This CDR3 has 15 amino acids. Germline V gives CDR1 LGHNA, CDR2 YSLEER. The chain's CDR3 is CASSQFPGVNQPQHF. The CDR3 DNA reads TGCGCCAGCAGCCAGTTTCCAGGGGTCAATCAGCCCCAGCATTTT.

The chain recombines TRBV2 with TRBJ2-7, with 10 bases lining up with TRBD2. This CDR3 spans 17 amino acids. J gave up 4 bases and V 7 bases, and 16 bases lay outside the gene matches. Germline-derived CDR1 and CDR2 are SNHLY and FYNNEI. The chain's CDR3 is CASKGDRSGRIGYEQYF. The CDR3 DNA sequence: TGTGCCAGCAAAGGGGATCGTAGCGGGAGGATCGGGTACGAGCAGTACTTC.

V and J are TRBV11-2 and TRBJ1-1; 10 nucleotides line up with TRBD1. With 2 bases clipped from V and 4 bases from J, the junction kept 4 bases outside the gene matches. Germline V CDR1 and CDR2: SGHAT, FQNNGV. The CDR3 loop spans 15 amino acids. In DNA, the CDR3 is TGTGCCAGCAGCTTAAGGGACAGGGGCGGCACTGAAGCTTTCTTT. Translation gives CASSLRDRGGTEAFF.

This clone was seen a single time. The V call is TRBV7-2, the J call TRBJ1-5, with D tentatively TRBD1 (6 bases). Per the germline V gene, CDR1 is SGHTA and CDR2 is FQGNSA. This CDR3 is built from 15 residues. V lost 5 bases and J lost 0, with 11 bases in between. The CDR3 loop is CASSTRGFSNQPQHF. CDR3 DNA sequence: TGTGCCAGCAGCACTAGGGGGTTTAGCAATCAGCCCCAGCATTTT.

CDR3 DNA sequence: TGCAGTGCTGGGCAGAACACTGAAGCTTTCTTT. Translation: CSAGQNTEAFF. The chain is built from TRBV20-1 and TRBJ1-1, with unresolved D. Germline V gene sequence: CDR1 DFQATT, CDR2 SNEGSKA (reference sequence). Trimming stripped 5 bases from V and 1 base from J, with 5 bases between. There are 11 residues in the CDR3.

The chain joins TRBV2 to TRBJ2-1; TRBD1 matches 7 bases. Germline values: CDR1 SNHLY, CDR2 FYNNEI. Germline trimming cut 1 base from V and 8 bases from J; bases unmatched to any gene: 5. The CDR3 covers 14 residues. The CDR3 DNA follows: TGTGCCAGCAGTGAAGGGACAGGCTGGGATGAGCAGTTCTTC. Protein product: CASSEGTGWDEQFF.

The chain is built from TRBV2 and TRBJ1-3; D unresolved. This CDR3 contains 11 residues. CDR1 and CDR2 from the germline V gene are SNHLY and FYNNEI. Trimming shortened V by 3 bases and J by 10 bases, and 7 bases separated the two germline ends. As DNA, the CDR3 is TGTGCCAGCAGTGACCACAGTACCATATATTTT. Its protein product is CASSDHSTIYF.

The table lists this clone with a count of one. The chain combines TRBV28 with TRBJ1-4; maybe TRBD1 (5 bases). Germline V gene lookup returns CDR1 MDHEN and CDR2 SYDVKM. This CDR3 is 14 amino acids long. Deletions cut 6 bases from V and 5 bases from J, with 13 bases between. CDR3 loop: CASRLGDWNEKLFF. The CDR3 DNA follows: TGTGCCAGCAGACTCGGGGACTGGAATGAAAAACTGTTTTTT.

This chain's CDR3 is CASSRGRQVNTEAFF. CDR3 in DNA: TGTGCCAGCAGCCGCGGGCGACAGGTGAACACTGAAGCTTTCTTT. V gene TRBV2 combines with J gene TRBJ1-1, with TRBD1 as a possible D gene (6 bases). Trimming removed 6 bases at V and 0 bases at J, with 14 bases between. Germline V gene data show CDR1 as SNHLY and CDR2 as FYNNEI. This CDR3 has 15 residues.

The chain joins TRBV7-2 to TRBJ1-1; 7 nucleotides line up with TRBD1. After removal of 4 bases from V and 4 bases from J, the junction contained 0 bases not matched to a gene. This CDR3 has 12 amino acids. From germline, CDR1 is SGHTA and CDR2 FQGNSA. CDR3 protein: CASSYRGTEAFF. CDR3 in DNA: TGTGCCAGCAGCTACAGGGGCACTGAAGCTTTCTTT.

This chain joins TRBV4-1 and TRBJ1-1; the D gene is possibly TRBD1 (6 bases). Germline V lookup: CDR1 MGHRA, CDR2 YSYEKL. The CDR3 sequence is 14 residues long. Trimming stripped 5 bases from V and 0 bases from J, with 10 bases between. CDR3 bases: TGCGCCAGCAGCTACGGACAGCTGAACACTGAAGCTTTCTTT. Translated, it gives CASSYGQLNTEAFF.

The V call is TRBV7-2, the J call TRBJ2-3; 12 bases fit TRBD2. There are 18 residues in the CDR3. The germline gives CDR1 SGHTA, CDR2 FQGNSA. V dropped 6 bases and J dropped 0; count of bases not matched to a gene: 10. CDR3 bases: TGTGCCAGCAGTCGGCCGGGACTAGCGGGTTCTAGCACAGATACGCAGTATTTT. Translating gives CASSRPGLAGSSTDTQYF.